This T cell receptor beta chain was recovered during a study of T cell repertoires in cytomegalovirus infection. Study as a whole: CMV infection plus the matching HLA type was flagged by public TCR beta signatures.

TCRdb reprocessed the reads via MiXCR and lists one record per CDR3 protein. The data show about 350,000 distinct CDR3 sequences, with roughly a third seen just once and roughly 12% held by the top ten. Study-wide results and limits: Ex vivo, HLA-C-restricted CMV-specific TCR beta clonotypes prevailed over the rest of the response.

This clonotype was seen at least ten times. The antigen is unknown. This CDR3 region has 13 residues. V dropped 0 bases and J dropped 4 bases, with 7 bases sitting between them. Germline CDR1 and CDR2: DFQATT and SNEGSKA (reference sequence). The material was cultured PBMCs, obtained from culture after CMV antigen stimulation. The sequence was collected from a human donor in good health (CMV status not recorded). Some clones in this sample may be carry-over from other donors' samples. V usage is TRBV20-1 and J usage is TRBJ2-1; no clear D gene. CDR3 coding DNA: TGCAGTGCTAGAGATTTCCCGTACAATGAGCAGTTCTTC. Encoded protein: CSARDFPYNEQFF.